One sample yielded the 2 T cell receptor beta chains listed below, sequenced in a study of CD8+ T cells in alopecia areata. RNA extraction and reverse transcription yielded cDNA as sequencing template. Measured with immunoSEQ multiplex PCR; TCRdb has only the in-frame clones, and not every one. The sample has over 150,000 clones, approximately 53% seen once. Treatment: oral pan-JAK inhibitor, 5-10 mg twice daily. The specimen was CD8+ T cells sorted from blood, collected at week 24, from a patient treated with tofacitinib. Every receptor here comes from a human donor with alopecia areata.

This sequence joins TRBV5-6 and TRBJ1-6, with D perhaps TRBD1 (6 bases). Germline V gene sequence: CDR1 SGHDT, CDR2 YYEEEE. Between the trimmed V and J ends, which lost 4 bases and 2 bases, there was a span of 16 bases. This CDR3 spans 17 amino acids. CDR3 amino acids: CASSVATGHPYNSPLHF. The CDR3 DNA is TGTGCCAGCAGCGTAGCGACAGGCCATCCCTATAATTCACCCCTCCACTTT.

V and J are TRBV29-1 and TRBJ2-5; 8 positions agree with TRBD1. TRBJ2-7 explains the end of the DNA better; the J call may be wrong. This CDR3 comprises 14 residues. Germline assignment: CDR1 SQVTM and CDR2 ANQGSEA. The CDR3 nucleotides are TGCAGCGTGGCCGGGACAGGTGGTGCCTACGAGCAGTACTTC. Translating it yields CSVAGTGGAYEQYF.